These 12 T cell receptor beta chains originate from one sample sequenced in a study of blood T cell repertoires in COVID-19. Clones were sequenced by immunoSEQ multiplex PCR, and TCRdb holds only the in-frame ones, with some missing. The sample lists 250,000 to 300,000 clones, roughly 88% occurring once. Material: peripheral blood. The receptors were sampled from a woman in her seventies with COVID-19, enrolled during active disease.

The chain recombines TRBV11-3 with TRBJ2-1, with D maybe TRBD2 (5 bases). CDR1 SGHNT and CDR2 YENEEA come from the germline V gene. The CDR3 length is 14 residues. The V gene lost 2 bases and the J gene lost 5 bases, with 10 bases spanning the gap. DNA for the CDR3: TGTGCCAGCAGCTTATCTCGGGGAAACAATGAGCAGTTCTTC. Its protein product is CASSLSRGNNEQFF.

The genes are TRBV19 and TRBJ1-1; no clear D gene. Trimming took 5 bases from V and 3 from J, leaving 10 bases between them. The CDR3 length is 13 residues. Germline lookup yields CDR1 LNHDA and CDR2 SQIVND (reference sequence). The CDR3 is CASSERGDTEAFF. The DNA for the CDR3 is TGTGCCAGTAGTGAACGCGGGGACACTGAAGCTTTCTTT.

This chain joins TRBV21-1 and TRBJ1-5. TRBV21-1 corresponds to a pseudogene. The CDR3 consists of 15 residues. The CDR3 nucleotides are TGTGCCAGCAGCGGTGCGGGGGTGGTCAATCAGCCCCAGCATTTT. It is translated as CASSGAGVVNQPQHF.

In this sample, this clone turned up a few times. This chain uses TRBV19 with TRBJ1-5; 10 bases map to TRBD1. Germline V gives CDR1 LNHDA, CDR2 SQIVND (reference sequence). CDR3 size: 15 residues. The ends lost 3 bases at V and 7 bases at J; junction bases unmatched: 6. Here the CDR3 reads CASSITGQGPQPQHF. CDR3 bases: TGTGCCAGTAGTATTACGGGACAGGGGCCACAGCCCCAGCATTTT. Using reference TRBV19 and TRBJ1-5 for the parts outside the CDR3, the full variable domain is DGGITQSPKYLFRKEGQNVTLSCEQNLNHDAMYWYRQDPGQGLRLIYYSQIVNDFQKGDIAEGYSVSREKKESFPLTVTSAQKNPTAFYLCASSITGQGPQPQHFGDGTRLSIL.

The chain couples TRBV5-4 to TRBJ1-1; TRBD1 aligns across 8 bases. The CDR3 runs to 14 residues. Per the germline V gene, CDR1 is SGHNT and CDR2 is YYREEE (reference sequence). After removal of 1 base from V and 3 bases from J, the junction contained 2 bases not matched to a gene. CDR3 residues: CASSLQGQDTEAFF. CDR3 in DNA: TGTGCCAGCAGCTTGCAGGGACAGGACACTGAAGCTTTCTTT. Drawing the rest from reference TRBV5-4 and TRBJ1-1, the complete variable domain is ETGVTQSPTHLIKTRGQQVTLRCSSQSGHNTVSWYQQALGQGPQFIFQYYREEENGRGNFPPRFSGLQFPNYSSELNVNALELDDSALYLCASSLQGQDTEAFFGQGTRLTVV.

The chain combines TRBV5-8 with TRBJ1-3, with D perhaps TRBD1 (5 bases). Per the germline V gene, CDR1 is SGHTS and CDR2 is YDEGEE. The germline V and J ends were trimmed by 2 bases and 2 bases, with 8 bases remaining between them. The CDR3 consists of 14 residues. The CDR3 protein is CASSFGGTGNTIYF. CDR3 in DNA: TGTGCCAGCAGCTTCGGGGGGACTGGAAACACCATATATTTT.

The chain carries TRBV27 and TRBJ2-5; weak D call: TRBD1 (6 bases). The CDR3 is made up of 14 amino acids. V was clipped by 5 bases and J by 1 base, with 11 bases between them. The germline V gene has CDR1 MNHEY and CDR2 SMNVEV (reference sequence). CDR3 coding DNA: TGTGCCAGCAGTGCCACAGGGTTCCAAGAGACCCAGTACTTC. Protein product: CASSATGFQETQYF.

The V call is TRBV7-9, the J call TRBJ1-2; no definite D call. CDR1 and CDR2 (germline): SEHNR, FQNEAQ (reference sequence). V gave up 5 bases and J gave up 6 bases, with 13 bases separating them. CDR3 length: 13 residues. The CDR3 bases are TGTGCCAGCAGCCTTTCCCAGCAGGATGGCTACACCTTC. Translating gives CASSLSQQDGYTF.

The gene calls are TRBV30 and TRBJ1-1; possible D gene TRBD1, 5 bases. This CDR3 contains 12 residues. The germline V and J ends were trimmed by 5 bases and 6 bases, with 13 bases remaining between them. Germline V lookup: CDR1 GTSNPN, CDR2 SVGIG (reference sequence). The CDR3, as DNA: TGTGCCTGGCAAGACAGATCCTCTGAAGCTTTCTTT. Its translation: CAWQDRSSEAFF.

This sequence joins TRBV25-1 and TRBJ1-1, with unresolved D. V gave up 6 bases and J gave up 3 bases, with 11 bases separating them. This CDR3 comprises 13 residues. In germline, CDR1 is MGHDK, CDR2 SYGVNS. Here the CDR3 reads CASRGIGDTEAFF. CDR3 sequence (DNA): TGTGCCAGCAGGGGGATCGGGGACACTGAAGCTTTCTTT.

The chain links TRBV2 to TRBJ1-2, with D possibly matching TRBD1 (6 bases). The CDR3 is 12 residues long. Germline V gene data show CDR1 as SNHLY and CDR2 as FYNNEI. V gave up 3 bases and J gave up 9 bases, with 11 bases separating them. The chain's CDR3 is CASSDQTGSYTF. CDR3 bases: TGTGCCAGCAGTGACCAGACAGGAAGCTACACCTTC.

V is TRBV6-6 and J is TRBJ2-7; D is possibly TRBD2 (7 bases). V was trimmed by 2 bases and J by 6 bases, leaving 11 bases between them. The CDR3 length is 13 residues. Germline V CDR1 and CDR2: MNHNY, SVGAGI (reference sequence). CDR3 nucleotide sequence: TGTGCCAGCAGTTACGGCGGGGGCAGCGAGCAGTACTTC. Encoded protein: CASSYGGGSEQYF.